The next 26 T cell receptor beta chains were all read from a single sample in a study of T cell repertoires in cytomegalovirus infection. MiXCR was run by TCRdb on the reads, yielding one entry per CDR3 protein. The table has around 430,000 distinct CDR3 sequences, roughly 46% seen once; the top ten hold about 39%. No cognate antigen is known for these TCRs. The material was cultured PBMCs, obtained from culture after CMV antigen stimulation. The receptor set was obtained from a human donor in good health (CMV status not recorded). Some clones in this sample may be carry-over from other donors' samples.

The sample holds one count of this clonotype. The junction departs from the called germline gene at one end, perhaps through a read error. The chain joins TRBV4-1 to TRBJ2-3, with 12 bases fitting TRBD2. The CDR3 has 16 residues. Germline V gene sequence: CDR1 MGHRA, CDR2 YSYEKL. This CDR3 reads CACSQASGRAQDTQYF. The CDR3 DNA follows: TGCGCCTGCAGCCAAGCTAGCGGGAGGGCCCAAGATACGCAGTATTTT.

The rearrangement uses TRBV4-3 and TRBJ2-1; 9 nucleotides line up with TRBD2. CDR3 size: 16 residues. Germline V gene lookup returns CDR1 LGHNA and CDR2 YSLEER. The junction had 4 bases not matched to a gene; V was cut back by 0 bases and J by 4 bases. CDR3 residues: CASSQEGSGSYNEQFF. The DNA of the CDR3 is TGCGCCAGCAGCCAAGAGGGTAGCGGGAGTTACAATGAGCAGTTCTTC.

This chain connects TRBV7-2 to TRBJ2-1; 10 nucleotides match TRBD2. Germline V lookup: CDR1 SGHTA, CDR2 FQGNSA. V trimming: 1 base; J trimming: 7 bases; junction bases outside the gene matches: 10. CDR3 length equals 17 residues. The CDR3 nucleotides are TGTGCCAGCAGCTTAGAACTAGCGGGAAGGGACGGGAATGAGCAGTTCTTC. Its protein is CASSLELAGRDGNEQFF.

The gene calls are TRBV6-6 and TRBJ1-1, with D possibly being TRBD1 (5 bases). This CDR3 comprises 15 residues. CDR1 MNHNY and CDR2 SVGAGI come from the germline V gene (reference sequence). The V end lost 1 base, the J end lost 6 bases, and 15 bases lay between the germline ends. CDR3 sequence: CASSYFGGGRAEAFF. CDR3 DNA sequence: TGTGCCAGCAGTTACTTCGGGGGTGGGCGCGCTGAAGCTTTCTTT.

This clonotype was recorded many times. This chain connects TRBV7-2 to TRBJ2-7; D not resolved. Between the trimmed V and J ends, which lost 3 bases and 0 bases, there was a span of 6 bases. CDR3 size: 13 residues. Looked up from germline, CDR1 is SGHTA and CDR2 is FQGNSA. The CDR3 bases are TGTGCCAGCAGCTTCGGTGGCTCCTACGAGCAGTACTTC. Its translation is CASSFGGSYEQYF. Variable domain in full (rest from reference TRBV7-2 and TRBJ2-7): GAGVSQSPSNKVTEKGKDVELRCDPISGHTALYWYRQSLGQGLEFLIYFQGNSAPDKSGLPSDRFSAERTGGSVSTLTIQRTQQEDSAVYLCASSFGGSYEQYFGPGTRLTVT.

This chain joins TRBV5-4 and TRBJ1-1, with TRBD1 identical over 7 bases. Germline CDR1 and CDR2: SGHNT and YYREEE (reference sequence). The CDR3 has 15 amino acids. V dropped 1 base and J dropped 5; count of bases not matched to a gene: 8. This CDR3 is CASSLLNRGETEAFF. As DNA, the CDR3 is TGTGCCAGCAGCTTGCTTAACAGGGGTGAAACTGAAGCTTTCTTT.

This clonotype came up a few times. The J gene is TRBJ2-1, the V gene TRBV12-3 or TRBV12-4; 12 nucleotides align to TRBD2. This CDR3 region has 15 residues. After removal of 3 bases from V and 9 bases from J, the junction contained 6 bases not matched to a gene. CDR3 nucleotides: TGTGCCAGCAGTTTGCGACTAGCGGGAGTTGTTGAGCAGTTCTTC. Protein product: CASSLRLAGVVEQFF.

In its sample, this clonotype was seen a few times. This chain links TRBV12-3 or TRBV12-4 with TRBJ1-1; no clear D gene. V shed 7 bases and J shed 1 base, with 13 bases lying between them. This CDR3 contains 14 residues. In DNA form, the CDR3 reads TGTGCCAGCACTTTGGGCAGGAGGAACACTGAAGCTTTCTTT. It specifies CASTLGRRNTEAFF.

There are a few counts of this clonotype. The rearrangement joins TRBV7-6 to TRBJ2-1, with 10 bases identical to TRBD2. Germline lookup yields CDR1 SGHVS and CDR2 FNYEAQ. The CDR3 length is 17 residues. With V trimmed by 0 bases and J by 8 bases, 10 bases remained unmatched. The CDR3 DNA reads as TGTGCCAGCAGCTTAGCTGTCCCTAGCGGGAGTACAGATGAGCAGTTCTTC. Its protein product is CASSLAVPSGSTDEQFF. Full variable domain (missing parts from reference TRBV7-6 and TRBJ2-1): GAGVSQSPRYKVTKRGQDVALRCDPISGHVSLYWYRQALGQGPEFLTYFNYEAQQDKSGLPNDRFSAERPEGSISTLTIQRTEQRDSAMYRCASSLAVPSGSTDEQFFGPGTRLTVL.

The V call is TRBV29-1, the J call TRBJ2-1; unclear D gene. V lost 3 bases and J lost 4, with 7 bases in between. The germline V gene encodes CDR1 SQVTM and CDR2 ANQGSEA. This CDR3 comprises 12 residues. The CDR3 region is CSVDAPYNEQFF. The CDR3 DNA reads TGCAGCGTTGACGCCCCTTACAATGAGCAGTTCTTC.

This clonotype was counted between two and nine times. The rearrangement uses TRBV24-1 and TRBJ2-5; the D is unclear. Germline V gene sequence: CDR1 KGHDR, CDR2 SFDVKD. The germline V and J ends were trimmed by 5 bases and 2 bases, with 8 bases remaining between them. The CDR3 is 13 residues long. For the CDR3, the DNA is TGTGCCACCAGTGTGTCCTGGCAAGAGACCCAGTACTTC. Encoded protein: CATSVSWQETQYF.

The rearrangement uses TRBV2 and TRBJ2-1; TRBD2 matches 12 bases. V dropped 4 bases and J dropped 1; count of bases not matched to a gene: 2. CDR1 SNHLY and CDR2 FYNNEI come from the germline V gene. The CDR3 totals 16 residues. The CDR3, as DNA: TGTGCCAGCAGTGTAGGACTAGCGGGGTCCTACAATGAGCAGTTCTTC. This encodes CASSVGLAGSYNEQFF.

There are a few counts of this clonotype. The CDR3 protein is CASSPITGGYTGELFF. CDR3 in DNA: TGTGCCAGCAGCCCTATCACAGGGGGTTACACCGGGGAGCTGTTTTTT. The J gene is TRBJ2-2, the V gene TRBV28, with 8 positions matching TRBD1. This CDR3 contains 16 residues. With V trimmed by 6 bases and J by 3 bases, 9 bases remained unmatched. In germline, CDR1 is MDHEN, CDR2 SYDVKM. The whole variable domain, remainder taken from reference TRBV28 and TRBJ2-2, is DVKVTQSSRYLVKRTGEKVFLECVQDMDHENMFWYRQDPGLGLRLIYFSYDVKMKEKGDIPEGYSVSREKKERFSLILESASTNQTSMYLCASSPITGGYTGELFFGEGSRLTVL.

This chain links TRBV5-4 with TRBJ1-2; D possibly corresponds to TRBD1 (5 bases). CDR3 length: 15 amino acids. V shed 2 bases and J shed 4 bases, with 15 bases lying between them. CDR1 and CDR2 from the germline V gene are SGHNT and YYREEE (reference sequence). The CDR3 loop is CASSLAGEWIYGYTF. CDR3 DNA sequence: TGTGCCAGCAGCTTAGCGGGGGAGTGGATCTATGGCTACACCTTC.

The chain employs TRBV19 and TRBJ2-1; 12 bases are shared with TRBD2. CDR1 is LNHDA and CDR2 is SQIVND in the germline V gene (reference sequence). The CDR3 is made up of 16 amino acids. V lost 4 bases to trimming and J lost 4 bases; unmatched junction nucleotides: 5. As DNA, the CDR3 is TGTGCCAGTAGTAATCGACTAGCGGGGGAGTACAATGAGCAGTTCTTC. Its protein is CASSNRLAGEYNEQFF.

V and J are TRBV7-9 and TRBJ2-1, with 9 bases lining up with TRBD2. CDR1 SEHNR and CDR2 FQNEAQ come from the germline V gene (reference sequence). With V trimmed by 2 bases and J by 9 bases, 2 bases remained unmatched. The CDR3 is 13 amino acids. The CDR3 DNA sequence: TGTGCCAGCAGCTTACTAGCGGGAACTGAGCAGTTCTTC. Protein sequence: CASSLLAGTEQFF.

V usage is TRBV7-9 and J usage is TRBJ1-2, with unresolved D. The V end was cut by 5 bases, the J end by 1 base, with 11 bases between. The CDR3 consists of 14 residues. Looked up from germline, CDR1 is SEHNR and CDR2 is FQNEAQ (reference sequence). CDR3: CASSQAAINYGYTF. DNA for the CDR3: TGTGCCAGCAGCCAGGCGGCTATTAACTATGGCTACACCTTC.

The chain uses TRBV5-1 and TRBJ1-1; TRBD1 aligns across 7 bases. The germline V gene has CDR1 SGHRS and CDR2 YFSETQ. This CDR3 is built from 14 residues. V shed 0 bases and J 6 bases; nucleotides not matched to a gene: 5. The CDR3 DNA reads TGCGCCAGCAGCTTGGGGGACAGTGGGGCTGAAGCTTTCTTT. It specifies CASSLGDSGAEAFF.

In its sample, this clonotype was seen a few times. The chain links TRBV4-2 to TRBJ1-5; tentative D call: TRBD1 (5 bases). Germline V gene data show CDR1 as LGHNA and CDR2 as YNFKEQ. The CDR3 extends over 16 amino acids. Trimming took off 4 bases at V and 2 bases at J, with 15 bases between the two ends. For the CDR3, the DNA is TGTGCCAGCAGCCCTTCCCCGGGGGGGGGCAATCAGCCCCAGCATTTT. Protein sequence: CASSPSPGGGNQPQHF.

The sample holds a few counts of this clonotype. The chain uses TRBV7-9 and TRBJ2-1; 8 bases map to TRBD2. The CDR3 sequence is 16 residues long. The germline gives CDR1 SEHNR, CDR2 FQNEAQ (reference sequence). J gave up 6 bases and V 2 bases, and 9 bases lay outside the gene matches. The CDR3 spells CASSLRRGLGGNEQFF. The CDR3, as DNA: TGTGCCAGCAGCTTAAGGAGGGGACTAGGCGGCAATGAGCAGTTCTTC.

This clonotype has a single count. V usage is TRBV10-3 and J usage is TRBJ2-1, with 14 nucleotides matching TRBD2. This CDR3 region has 18 residues. Per the germline V gene, CDR1 is ENHRY and CDR2 is SYGVKD. V shed 4 bases and J 1 base; nucleotides not matched to a gene: 6. The CDR3 DNA follows: TGTGCCATCAGTGCCGGGACTAGCGGGAGTTTGTCCTACAATGAGCAGTTCTTC. This codes for CAISAGTSGSLSYNEQFF.

The V gene is TRBV4-1, the J gene TRBJ2-1; D ambiguous. V lost 3 bases, J lost 4 bases, and 10 bases lay in between. This CDR3 spans 14 amino acids. Germline V gene sequence: CDR1 MGHRA, CDR2 YSYEKL. CDR3 DNA: TGCGCCAGCAGCCACAATGAGGTGTACAATGAGCAGTTCTTC. Protein product: CASSHNEVYNEQFF.

This chain's CDR3 is CASSRTSGPTGTDTQYF. CDR3 bases: TGTGCCAGCAGCAGGACTAGCGGGCCCACGGGGACAGATACGCAGTATTTT. The rearrangement links TRBV6-6 to TRBJ2-3, with 11 bases aligning to TRBD2. The length of the CDR3 is 17 residues. CDR1 is MNHNY, CDR2 SVGAGI, per germline (reference sequence). V lost 6 bases, J lost 3 bases, and 11 bases stayed unmatched.

CDR3 protein: CASSSAGGEQFF. CDR3 nucleotide sequence: TGTGCCAGCTCATCGGCAGGAGGCGAGCAGTTCTTC. J is TRBJ2-1 and V is TRBV18; perhaps TRBD2 as D (5 bases). The CDR3 is 12 residues long. Trimming removed 5 bases from V and 10 bases from J, with 12 bases in between. Germline V gives CDR1 KGHSH, CDR2 LQKENI.

V is TRBV11-2 and J is TRBJ1-2; the D gene is possibly TRBD1 (5 bases). The germline V and J ends were trimmed by 3 bases and 8 bases, with 19 bases remaining between them. Germline lookup yields CDR1 SGHAT and CDR2 FQNNGV. The CDR3 loop spans 15 amino acids. The CDR3 sequence: CASSFGAREVGGYTF. The CDR3 DNA reads as TGTGCCAGCAGCTTCGGGGCCAGGGAAGTGGGAGGCTACACCTTC.

This clonotype came up a few times. The rearrangement joins TRBV12-3 or TRBV12-4 to TRBJ2-2, with 8 bases matching TRBD1. V lost 6 bases and J lost 6; bases outside the gene matches: 6. CDR3 size: 14 residues. Written as DNA, the CDR3 is TGTGCCAGCAGGCGGACAGGGCTATCCGGGGAGCTGTTTTTT. Translation: CASRRTGLSGELFF.